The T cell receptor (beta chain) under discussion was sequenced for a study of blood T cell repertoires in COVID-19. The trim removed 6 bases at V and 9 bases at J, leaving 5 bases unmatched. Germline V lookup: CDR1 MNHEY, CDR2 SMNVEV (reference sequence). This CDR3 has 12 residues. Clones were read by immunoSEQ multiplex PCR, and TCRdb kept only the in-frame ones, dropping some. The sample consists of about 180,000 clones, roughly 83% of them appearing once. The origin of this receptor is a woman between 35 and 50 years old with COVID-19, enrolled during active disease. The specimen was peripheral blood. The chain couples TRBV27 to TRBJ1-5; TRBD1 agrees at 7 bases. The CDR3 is CASRYPGGPQHF. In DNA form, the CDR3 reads TGTGCCAGCAGATACCCAGGGGGGCCCCAGCATTTT.